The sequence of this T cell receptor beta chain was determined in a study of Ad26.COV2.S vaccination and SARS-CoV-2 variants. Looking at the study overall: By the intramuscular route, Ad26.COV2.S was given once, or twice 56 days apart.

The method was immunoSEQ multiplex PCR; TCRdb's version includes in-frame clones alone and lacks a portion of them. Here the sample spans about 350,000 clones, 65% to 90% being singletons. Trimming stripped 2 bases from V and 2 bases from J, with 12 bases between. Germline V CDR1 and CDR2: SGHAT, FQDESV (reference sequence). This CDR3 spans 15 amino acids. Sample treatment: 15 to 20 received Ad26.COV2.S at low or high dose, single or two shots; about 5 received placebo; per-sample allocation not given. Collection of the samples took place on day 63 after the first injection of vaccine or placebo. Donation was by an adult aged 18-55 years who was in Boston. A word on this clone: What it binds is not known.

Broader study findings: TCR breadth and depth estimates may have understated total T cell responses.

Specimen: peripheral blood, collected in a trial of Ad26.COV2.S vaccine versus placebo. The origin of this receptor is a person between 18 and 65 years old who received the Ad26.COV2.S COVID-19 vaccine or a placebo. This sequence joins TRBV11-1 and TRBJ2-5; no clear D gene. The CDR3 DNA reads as TGTGCCAGCAGCTTAAGATCCGGACCGCAAGAGACCCAGTACTTC. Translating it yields CASSLRSGPQETQYF. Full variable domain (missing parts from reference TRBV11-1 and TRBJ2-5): EAEVAQSPRYKITEKSQAVAFWCDPISGHATLYWYRQILGQGPELLVQFQDESVVDDSQLPKDRFSAERLKGVDSTLKIQPAELGDSAMYLCASSLRSGPQETQYFGPGTRLLVL.